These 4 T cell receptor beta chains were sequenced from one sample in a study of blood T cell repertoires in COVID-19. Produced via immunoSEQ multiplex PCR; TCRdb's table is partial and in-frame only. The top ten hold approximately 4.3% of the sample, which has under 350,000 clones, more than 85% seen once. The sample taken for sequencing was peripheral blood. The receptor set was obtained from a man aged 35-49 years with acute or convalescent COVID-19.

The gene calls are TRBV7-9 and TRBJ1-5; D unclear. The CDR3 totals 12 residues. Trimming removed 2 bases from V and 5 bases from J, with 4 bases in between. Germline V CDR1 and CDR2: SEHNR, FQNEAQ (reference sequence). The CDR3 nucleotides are TGTGCCAGCAGCTTACGGGATCAGCCCCAGCATTTT. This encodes CASSLRDQPQHF.

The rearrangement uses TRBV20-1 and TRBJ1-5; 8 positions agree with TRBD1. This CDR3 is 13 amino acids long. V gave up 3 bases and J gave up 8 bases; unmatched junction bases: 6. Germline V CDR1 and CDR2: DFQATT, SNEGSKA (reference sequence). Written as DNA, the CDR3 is TGCAGTGCTAGTGGGGGACAGGACGAGCCCCAGCATTTT. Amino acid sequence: CSASGGQDEPQHF.

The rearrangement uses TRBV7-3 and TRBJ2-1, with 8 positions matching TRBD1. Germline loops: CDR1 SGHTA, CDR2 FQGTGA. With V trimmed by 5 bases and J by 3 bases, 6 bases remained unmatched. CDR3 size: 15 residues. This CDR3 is CASSPGQGNYNEQFF. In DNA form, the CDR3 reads TGTGCCAGCAGCCCAGGACAGGGCAACTACAATGAGCAGTTCTTC.

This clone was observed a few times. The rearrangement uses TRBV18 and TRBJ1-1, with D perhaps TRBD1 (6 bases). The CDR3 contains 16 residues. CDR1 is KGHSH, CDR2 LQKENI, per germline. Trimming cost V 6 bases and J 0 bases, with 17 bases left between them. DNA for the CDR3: TGTGCCAGCTCCCTTTTGGACAGCCTAATGAACACTGAAGCTTTCTTT. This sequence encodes CASSLLDSLMNTEAFF.